The next 30 T cell receptor beta chains were all read from a single sample in a study of CD8 T cells in Susac syndrome. When the RNA was reverse transcribed, random hexamers were used with an input of about 0.45 to 1 ug. TCRdb used MiXCR to reprocess the immunoSEQ multiplex PCR reads, holding one entry per CDR3 protein. In the table there are about 200,000 distinct CDR3 sequences, 90% to 95% of which are singletons. The sequenced sample was CD4+ T cells from PBMCs. The receptor source for this set is a human donor with multiple sclerosis.

The chain recombines TRBV27 with TRBJ2-1, with D perhaps matching TRBD1 (5 bases). This CDR3 region has 13 residues. CDR1 is MNHEY, CDR2 SMNVEV, per germline (reference sequence). The V gene lost 4 bases and the J gene lost 4 bases, with 8 bases spanning the gap. For the CDR3, the DNA is TGTGCCAGCAGTTCCAGGGATTACAATGAGCAGTTCTTC. Translated, it gives CASSSRDYNEQFF.

The V call is TRBV19, the J call TRBJ1-6; 8 bases are shared with TRBD1. The CDR3 runs 13 residues. The germline CDR1 and CDR2 sequences are LNHDA and SQIVND (reference sequence). The V gene end was trimmed by 4 bases and the J gene end by 7 bases; junction bases not matched to a gene: 0. CDR3 protein: CASSTGGNSPLHF. In DNA, the CDR3 is TGTGCCAGTAGTACAGGGGGCAATTCACCCCTCCACTTT.

The chain employs TRBV19 and TRBJ1-1; the match to TRBD1 covers 7 bases. The CDR3 runs 17 residues. Per the germline V gene, CDR1 is LNHDA and CDR2 is SQIVND (reference sequence). V gave up 5 bases and J gave up 0 bases; unmatched junction bases: 12. In DNA, the CDR3 is TGTGCCAGTAGTCCCCGGGACAGTTATTCTATGAACACTGAAGCTTTCTTT. Translated, it gives CASSPRDSYSMNTEAFF. The whole variable domain, remainder taken from reference TRBV19 and TRBJ1-1, is DGGITQSPKYLFRKEGQNVTLSCEQNLNHDAMYWYRQDPGQGLRLIYYSQIVNDFQKGDIAEGYSVSREKKESFPLTVTSAQKNPTAFYLCASSPRDSYSMNTEAFFGQGTRLTVV.

This chain uses TRBV3-1 with TRBJ2-1; D is tentatively TRBD1 or TRBD2 (6 bases each). The CDR3 loop spans 16 amino acids. V was cut by 4 bases and J by 4 bases, with 17 bases left in between. Germline CDR1 is LGHDT and CDR2 is YNNKEL (reference sequence). The CDR3 sequence is CASSPLQGTYYNEQFF. In DNA, the CDR3 is TGTGCCAGCAGCCCCCTCCAGGGGACTTATTACAATGAGCAGTTCTTC.

The V call is TRBV27, the J call TRBJ1-1, with D possibly being TRBD1 (6 bases). CDR1 MNHEY and CDR2 SMNVEV come from the germline V gene (reference sequence). V dropped 5 bases and J dropped 6 bases, with 16 bases sitting between them. The length of the CDR3 is 14 residues. The CDR3: CASSGGMAGAEAFF. As DNA, the CDR3 is TGTGCCAGCAGTGGGGGCATGGCGGGGGCTGAAGCTTTCTTT.

This clonotype was seen a few times. The J gene is TRBJ2-7, the V gene TRBV12-3 or TRBV12-4; D gene uncertain. The CDR3 is 12 residues long. Trimming cost V 3 bases and J 3 bases, with 6 bases left between them. The CDR3 here is CASSFSGYEQYF. The DNA of the CDR3 is TGTGCCAGCAGTTTCTCCGGCTACGAGCAGTACTTC.

The V gene is TRBV24-1, the J gene TRBJ2-5; 9 nucleotides line up with TRBD1. Trimming cost V 7 bases and J 5 bases; bases outside gene matches: 7. This CDR3 comprises 14 residues. Germline assignment: CDR1 KGHDR and CDR2 SFDVKD. Here the CDR3 reads CATRGTGHGETQYF. CDR3 sequence (DNA): TGTGCCACCAGGGGGACAGGGCACGGGGAGACCCAGTACTTC.

The chain recombines TRBV5-1 with TRBJ2-7; D perhaps matches TRBD2 (5 bases). The CDR3 totals 13 residues. V lost 0 bases and J lost 3, with 7 bases in between. CDR1 is SGHRS and CDR2 is YFSETQ in the germline V gene. The CDR3 loop is CASSLVGDYEQYF. The CDR3 bases are TGCGCCAGCAGCTTGGTCGGGGACTACGAGCAGTACTTC.

V usage is TRBV20-1 and J usage is TRBJ1-1, with TRBD1 matching over 8 bases. V was clipped by 3 bases and J by 9 bases; unmatched bases: 9. The germline V gene encodes CDR1 DFQATT and CDR2 SNEGSKA (reference sequence). The CDR3 loop spans 13 amino acids. CDR3 amino acids: CSARDRALLKAFF. CDR3 DNA: TGCAGTGCTAGGGACAGGGCGCTACTCAAAGCTTTCTTT.

The count of this clonotype is one. The chain carries TRBV20-1 and TRBJ1-6; tentative D call: TRBD1 (5 bases). There are 14 residues in the CDR3. Germline CDR1 and CDR2: DFQATT and SNEGSKA (reference sequence). V dropped 7 bases and J dropped 9 bases, with 19 bases sitting between them. CDR3 in amino acids: CSVPGPGGSSPLHF. The CDR3 region has the DNA TGCAGTGTCCCCGGACCCGGGGGGAGTTCACCCCTCCACTTT.

The rearrangement links TRBV3-1 to TRBJ2-7; 9 bases line up with TRBD2. Germline V gene sequence: CDR1 LGHDT, CDR2 YNNKEL (reference sequence). J gave up 5 bases and V 10 bases, and 6 bases lay outside the gene matches. The CDR3 length is 12 residues. The CDR3 here is CATGRGGHEQYF. CDR3 coding DNA: TGTGCCACAGGGCGGGGGGGGCACGAGCAGTACTTC.

The chain employs TRBV2 and TRBJ1-5, with D possibly matching TRBD1 (5 bases). This CDR3 has 13 residues. V was clipped by 7 bases and J by 7 bases, with 14 bases between them. Per germline, CDR1 SNHLY and CDR2 FYNNEI. The chain's CDR3 is CASTWGFWQPQHF. In DNA, the CDR3 is TGTGCCAGCACTTGGGGGTTTTGGCAGCCCCAGCATTTT.

The chain recombines TRBV7-9 with TRBJ2-1, with D unresolved. This CDR3 comprises 11 residues. The V end was cut by 3 bases, the J end by 13 bases, with 10 bases between. The germline V gene encodes CDR1 SEHNR and CDR2 FQNEAQ (reference sequence). CDR3 DNA sequence: TGTGCCAGCAGCTTGGGCTTAGGTCAGTTCTTC. This codes for CASSLGLGQFF.

The genes are TRBV19 and TRBJ1-5, with a tentative D call TRBD1 (5 bases). Trimming left V 7 bases short and J 7 bases short, with 20 bases between. The CDR3 is made up of 15 amino acids. Germline V CDR1 and CDR2: LNHDA, SQIVND (reference sequence). CDR3 sequence: CASTRDPSWGQPQHF. CDR3 nucleotides: TGTGCCAGTACCCGGGACCCCTCATGGGGCCAGCCCCAGCATTTT.

The genes are TRBV4-2 and TRBJ2-7; D unclear. Trimming shortened V by 0 bases and J by 6 bases, and 12 bases separated the two germline ends. CDR1 and CDR2 from the germline V gene are LGHNA and YNFKEQ. CDR3 length: 14 residues. CDR3 bases: TGTGCCAGCAGCCAAGATCCCGCCCAACCCGAGCAGTACTTC. Residues: CASSQDPAQPEQYF.

This sequence joins TRBV6-5 and TRBJ2-7; D call uncertain. Trimming took off 0 bases at V and 3 bases at J, with 6 bases between the two ends. Germline CDR1 reads MNHEY; CDR2 reads SVGAGI. The length of the CDR3 is 13 residues. The CDR3 reads CASSYSGYYEQYF. The CDR3 bases are TGTGCCAGCAGTTACTCCGGTTACTACGAGCAGTACTTC.

This clonotype showed up just once. The chain joins TRBV30 to TRBJ2-5; D is possibly TRBD2 (7 bases). Trimming took 8 bases from V and 6 from J, leaving 19 bases between them. The CDR3 sequence is 13 residues long. Germline-derived CDR1 and CDR2 are GTSNPN and SVGIG (reference sequence). In DNA form, the CDR3 reads TGTGCCAAAGCGGGACACCAAACGAAGACCCAGTACTTC. Encoded protein: CAKAGHQTKTQYF.

This chain uses TRBV6-6 with TRBJ1-2; 11 positions agree with TRBD1. Germline V gives CDR1 MNHNY, CDR2 SVGAGI (reference sequence). The CDR3 sequence is 15 residues long. V shed 7 bases, J shed 6 bases, and the junction held 10 bases outside the gene matches. This CDR3 reads CASTTWTGGADGYTF. Written as DNA, the CDR3 is TGTGCCAGCACCACCTGGACAGGGGGCGCGGATGGCTACACCTTC.

This sequence joins TRBV28 and TRBJ2-3; 7 bases fit TRBD2. The V gene's germline CDR1 is MDHEN and CDR2 SYDVKM. The CDR3 runs 14 residues. Unmatched junction bases numbered 6, after V lost 6 bases and J lost 3 bases. This CDR3 is CASRMERGTDTQYF. The CDR3 nucleotides read TGTGCCAGCAGGATGGAGCGGGGAACAGATACGCAGTATTTT.

This chain uses TRBV2 with TRBJ2-7, with D possibly matching TRBD2 (6 bases). Germline lookup yields CDR1 SNHLY and CDR2 FYNNEI. The CDR3 covers 13 residues. V was shortened by 8 bases and J by 2 bases, with 13 bases between the two germline ends. The CDR3 DNA reads TGTGCCAGCTCAGACAGCGGGCCCTACGAGCAGTACTTC. The encoded protein is CASSDSGPYEQYF.

This sequence joins TRBV7-6 and TRBJ2-3; TRBD2 might be the D (5 bases). This CDR3 is built from 16 residues. The V and J ends lost 5 bases and 2 bases respectively, with 17 bases between them. Germline V gives CDR1 SGHVS, CDR2 FNYEAQ. CDR3 residues: CASSPAGRGVTDTQYF. The CDR3 DNA follows: TGTGCCAGCAGCCCCGCAGGTCGGGGTGTCACAGATACGCAGTATTTT.

The V call is TRBV30, the J call TRBJ2-7; 7 bases agree with TRBD2. Losses at the gene ends were 1 base for V and 1 base for J; bases not matched to a gene: 13. The CDR3 has 17 amino acids. The V gene's germline CDR1 is GTSNPN and CDR2 SVGIG (reference sequence). The CDR3 DNA reads as TGTGCCTGGAGTGGCCCTCCCCGCGGGAGTCTTTCCTACGAGCAGTACTTC. This translates into CAWSGPPRGSLSYEQYF.

V gene TRBV3-1 combines with J gene TRBJ2-1; D is uncertain. CDR3 length equals 16 residues. Trimming cost V 4 bases and J 6 bases, with 19 bases left between them. Germline V CDR1 and CDR2: LGHDT, YNNKEL (reference sequence). CDR3 loop: CASSPLRVAAGNEQFF. DNA of the CDR3: TGTGCCAGCAGCCCCCTCCGTGTAGCAGCCGGCAATGAGCAGTTCTTC.

The V and J genes are TRBV2 and TRBJ1-5; 8 bases map to TRBD1. Germline CDR1 and CDR2: SNHLY and FYNNEI. J was trimmed by 9 bases and V by 3 bases; bases with no gene match: 7. This CDR3 spans 14 amino acids. CDR3 sequence: CASSEDRAIGPQHF. CDR3 bases: TGTGCCAGCAGTGAGGACAGGGCTATCGGGCCCCAGCATTTT. The variable domain in full, with the rest retrieved from reference TRBV2 and TRBJ1-5, is EPEVTQTPSHQVTQMGQEVILRCVPISNHLYFYWYRQILGQKVEFLVSFYNNEISEKSEIFDDQFSVERPDGSNFTLKIRSTKLEDSAMYFCASSEDRAIGPQHFGDGTRLSIL.

V is TRBV12-3 or TRBV12-4 and J is TRBJ2-1, with 7 bases fitting TRBD2. The CDR3 extends over 15 amino acids. J lost 0 bases, V lost 5 bases, and 4 bases had no gene match. DNA of the CDR3: TGTGCCAGCAGTAGGACTAGAAGCTCCTACAATGAGCAGTTCTTC. This encodes CASSRTRSSYNEQFF.

This clonotype has a single count. The chain has TRBV30 and TRBJ1-5; the D is unclear. V lost 0 bases and J lost 4, with 10 bases in between. Germline V gene lookup returns CDR1 GTSNPN and CDR2 SVGIG (reference sequence). This CDR3 is built from 14 residues. This CDR3 reads CAWSVRWGNQPQHF. The CDR3 DNA is TGTGCCTGGAGTGTACGGTGGGGTAATCAGCCCCAGCATTTT.

The J gene is TRBJ1-1, the V gene TRBV7-2, with D unresolved. V lost 5 bases, J lost 1 base, and 11 bases lay in between. The CDR3 runs to 14 residues. CDR1 is SGHTA, CDR2 FQGNSA, per germline. CDR3 nucleotides: TGTGCCAGCAGCCTAGAACAGAGGAACACTGAAGCTTTCTTT. It translates to CASSLEQRNTEAFF.

This rearrangement joins TRBV3-1 to TRBJ2-1, with D perhaps TRBD1 (6 bases). From germline, CDR1 is LGHDT and CDR2 YNNKEL (reference sequence). V lost 1 base to trimming and J lost 1 base, with 8 bases between them. This CDR3 contains 15 residues. CDR3 loop: CASSQGTASYNEQFF. In nucleotides, the CDR3 is TGTGCCAGCAGCCAAGGGACAGCATCCTACAATGAGCAGTTCTTC.

This CDR3 reads CSARDGRYYEQYF. In DNA, the CDR3 is TGCAGTGCAAGGGACGGAAGATACTACGAGCAGTACTTC. J is TRBJ2-7 and V is TRBV20-1; D could derive from TRBD1 or TRBD2 (5 bases each). This CDR3 region has 13 residues. Trimming removed 6 bases from V and 3 bases from J, with 15 bases in between. Germline V gives CDR1 DFQATT, CDR2 SNEGSKA (reference sequence).

The chain combines TRBV30 with TRBJ2-7; 13 nucleotides match TRBD2. Germline CDR1 reads GTSNPN; CDR2 reads SVGIG (reference sequence). The trim removed 3 bases at V and 4 bases at J, leaving 6 bases unmatched. This CDR3 spans 15 amino acids. CDR3 amino acids: CAWSVRLAGGYEQYF. CDR3 in DNA: TGTGCCTGGAGCGTAAGACTAGCGGGAGGTTACGAGCAGTACTTC.